A selection of T cell receptor beta chains follows, all from one sample in a study of T cell clonotyping in hematopoietic cell transplantation. Assay: immunoSEQ multiplex PCR; the TCRdb copy retains only in-frame clones and omits some. This table holds 40,000 to 55,000 clones, roughly 92% found once. Sequencing used peripheral blood mononuclear cells. These receptors were taken from a woman aged 50 to 60 in good health. Some clones in this sample may be carry-over from other donors' samples. Both conserved end residues are trimmed from each CDR3. A D gene is named only where the DNA matches it firmly.

D,J,V,CDR3
NA,TRBJ2-5,TRBV6-5,ASSYSGSQETQY
TRBD2,TRBJ2-3,TRBV7-2,ASSSDIAGGRKDTQY
NA,TRBJ1-2,TRBV6-6,ASSYSTYYGYT
TRBD1,TRBJ2-7,TRBV5-4,ASGRDRGFGEQY
TRBD1,TRBJ1-6,TRBV5-4,ASSRDRGDNSPLH
NA,TRBJ1-6,TRBV6-1,ASTSLLDSPLH
NA,TRBJ2-7,TRBV5-1,ASSSAGTTYEQY
TRBD2,TRBJ2-3,TRBV29-1,SVAPRLAGTDTQY
TRBD1,TRBJ2-3,TRBV19,ASTPRQGQTDTQY
NA,TRBJ2-2,TRBV6-5,ASSYRGAGTGELF
NA,TRBJ2-3,TRBV9,ASSVELSGVASTDTQY
NA,TRBJ2-1,TRBV5-1,ASSYGPGDEQF
TRBD1,TRBJ1-1,TRBV30,AWSTGVAYTEAF
NA,TRBJ1-2,TRBV4-3,ASSQARGRFDGYT
NA,TRBJ2-6,TRBV7-2,ASSLSPGSGANVLT
NA,TRBJ1-1,TRBV7-4,ASSLCTNTEAF
NA,TRBJ1-6,TRBV2,ASSERPAGSYNSPLH
TRBD2,TRBJ2-6,TRBV28,ASSLWRGLAGGAGANVLT
NA,TRBJ1-3,TRBV13,ASSLQVLSGNTIY
NA,TRBJ2-4,TRBV15,ATSREKSRPVQY
TRBD1,TRBJ1-6,TRBV9,ASSVTGESRSPLH
NA,TRBJ2-7,TRBV11-3,ASSLGRANYEQY
NA,TRBJ1-5,TRBV2,ASSTQGKDQPQH
NA,TRBJ2-1,TRBV2,ASSAPGPGQF
NA,TRBJ1-1,TRBV15,ATSRDAAVNTEAF
NA,TRBJ1-1,TRBV16,ASRLDVNTEAF
NA,TRBJ2-7,TRBV6-1,ASSTGTGTYEQY
TRBD2,TRBJ2-2,TRBV28,ASSPFASGVPTGELF
NA,TRBJ1-1,TRBV7-3,ASSAGPMNTEAF
NA,TRBJ2-5,TRBV28,ASSPPGSLQETQY
NA,TRBJ1-1,TRBV19,ASTTRLMNTEAF
NA,TRBJ1-5,TRBV7-2,ASSLEQSNQPQH
TRBD1,TRBJ2-3,TRBV7-2,ASSPRGRTDTQY
NA,TRBJ1-2,TRBV23-1,ASSQSRARENYGYT
TRBD2,TRBJ2-1,TRBV2,ASNGLASGNEQF
TRBD2,TRBJ2-3,TRBV5-6,ASSGAGIAGGYTDTQY
NA,TRBJ1-2,TRBV7-9,ASSSENNYGYT
NA,TRBJ1-6,TRBV7-9,ASSLGSGTAPGSPLH
NA,TRBJ2-2,TRBV4-1,ASSQVLAHTGELF
NA,TRBJ1-6,TRBV6-5,ASSKSYNSPLH
NA,TRBJ2-7,TRBV25-1,ASSEYGQGEQY
NA,TRBJ2-7,TRBV14,ASSPTDSLYEQY
TRBD1,TRBJ1-2,TRBV6-4,ASSDTGQALYGYT
NA,TRBJ2-7,TRBV28,ASSGPLEQY
NA,TRBJ1-6,TRBV4-1,ASSQTEQGMNSPLH
NA,TRBJ1-1,TRBV6-1,ASTPRVTEAF
NA,TRBJ1-2,TRBV28,ASSRPQGGGYT
NA,TRBJ1-2,TRBV19,ASIGSIGYT
TRBD2,TRBJ2-3,TRBV5-1,ASSPGAGGRADTQY
NA,TRBJ2-7,TRBV1,TSSQERSGGAREQY
NA,TRBJ1-2,TRBV5-6,ASSLLSQQGTIGYT